Here is one TCR beta chain with its context. Its antigen is not known. The CDR3 has 15 residues. The germline V and J ends were trimmed by 1 base and 5 bases, with 14 bases remaining between them. The V gene's germline CDR1 is LGHNA and CDR2 YNFKEQ. Generated by immunoSEQ multiplex PCR, the TCRdb table keeps only in-frame clones and is missing some. The sample carries around 260,000 clones, about nine tenths recorded once. The data stem from a study of cytomegalovirus exposure and HLA in healthy donors. Study-level points and caveats: It was found in a later analysis that first-cohort TCR clusters tended to co-occur in the 120 validation repertoires.

The chain employs TRBV4-2 and TRBJ2-5; D not resolved. This TCR came from a woman aged 25 to 39 in good health and CMV-seronegative. The source material was PBMCs. For the CDR3, the DNA is TGTGCCAGCAGCCAAGGAACAGAGTTGAGGGAGACCCAGTACTTC. Its translation is CASSQGTELRETQYF.